The clone carrying this TCR beta chain has a count of ten or more. No antigen is known for it. The TCR beta profiling, which covered VDJ combination and CDR3 sequence, was carried out using genomic DNA as the template. MiXCR, run by TCRdb on the reads, gives a single entry per CDR3 protein. The sample includes over 150,000 distinct CDR3 sequences, about 48% seen only once; the top ten take roughly 12%. This sample is part of a study of CD8+CD57+ T cells in acquired aplastic anemia. Study-level points and caveats: The same twenty-nine CD8+ CDR3 sequences occurred in patients and in controls.

Germline loops: CDR1 LNHNV, CDR2 YYDKDF (reference sequence). The CDR3 totals 16 residues. With 3 bases removed from V and 4 bases from J, the gap between germline ends came to 16 bases. CD8+CD57+ cell expansion had been shown by flow cytometry in patients chosen for sequencing. The V gene is TRBV15, the J gene TRBJ2-1; D possibly corresponds to TRBD1 (5 bases). The sequence was collected from a human donor with aplastic anemia. Source material: sorted CD4+, CD8+, or CD8+CD57+ T cells (not recorded which) from PBMCs. CDR3 coding DNA: TGTGCCACCAGCAGTACCTCAGGCAGGGCTTACAATGAGCAGTTCTTC. Its translation: CATSSTSGRAYNEQFF.